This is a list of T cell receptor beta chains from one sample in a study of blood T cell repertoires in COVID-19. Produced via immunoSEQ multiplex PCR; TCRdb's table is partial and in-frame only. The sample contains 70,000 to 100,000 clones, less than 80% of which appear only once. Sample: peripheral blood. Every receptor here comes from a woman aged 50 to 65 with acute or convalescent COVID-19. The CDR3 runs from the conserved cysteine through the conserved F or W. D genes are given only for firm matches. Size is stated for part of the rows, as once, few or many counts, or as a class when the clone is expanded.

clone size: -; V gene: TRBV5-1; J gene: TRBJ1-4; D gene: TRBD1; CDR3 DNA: TGCGCCAGCAGCTCCGGACAGGGGTTCTCAACTAATGAAAAACTGTTTTTT; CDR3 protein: CASSSGQGFSTNEKLFF
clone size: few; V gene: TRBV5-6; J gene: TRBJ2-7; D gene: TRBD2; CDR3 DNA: TGTGCCAGCAGCGACGATGGACTAGCGAAATACGAGCAGTACTTC; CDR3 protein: CASSDDGLAKYEQYF
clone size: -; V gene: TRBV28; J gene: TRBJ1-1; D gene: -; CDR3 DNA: TGTGCCAGCAGTCTGGGGGCCCTGAACACTGAAGCTTTCTTT; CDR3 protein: CASSLGALNTEAFF
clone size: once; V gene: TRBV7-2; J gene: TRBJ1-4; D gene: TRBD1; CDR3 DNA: TGTGCCAGCAGCTCCGGACAGGGGCCTAATGAAAAACTGTTTTTT; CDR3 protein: CASSSGQGPNEKLFF
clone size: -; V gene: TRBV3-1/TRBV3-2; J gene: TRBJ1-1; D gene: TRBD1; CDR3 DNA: TGTGCCAGCAGCCCCCGACAGGGGGAATCGGCTTTCTTT; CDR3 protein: CASSPRQGESAFF
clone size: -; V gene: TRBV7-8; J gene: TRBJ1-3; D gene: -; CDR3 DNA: TGTGCCAGCAGCTTACAGGGGCTCTCTGGAAACACCATATATTTT; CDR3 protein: CASSLQGLSGNTIYF
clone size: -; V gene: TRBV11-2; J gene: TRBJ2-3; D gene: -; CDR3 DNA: TGTGCCAGCACCCTTCCCCCCACAGATACGCAGTATTTT; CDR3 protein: CASTLPPTDTQYF
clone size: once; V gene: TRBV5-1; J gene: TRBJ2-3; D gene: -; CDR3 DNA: TGCGCCAGCCGGACAGTCGTTAGCACAGATACGCAGTATTTT; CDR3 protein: CASRTVVSTDTQYF
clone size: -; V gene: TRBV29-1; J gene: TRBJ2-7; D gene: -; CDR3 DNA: TGCAGCGTTCTAAAATTGCGGGGAATCTCCTACGAGCAGTACTTC; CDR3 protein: CSVLKLRGISYEQYF
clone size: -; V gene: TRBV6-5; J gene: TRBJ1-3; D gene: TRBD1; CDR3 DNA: TGTGCCAGCAGTCCCCAGGGGGTGGGAAACACCATATATTTT; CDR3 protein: CASSPQGVGNTIYF
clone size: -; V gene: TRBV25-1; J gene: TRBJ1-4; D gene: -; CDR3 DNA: TGTGCCAGCAGACCTCCCGGACAGTTTAATGAAAAACTGTTTTTT; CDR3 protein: CASRPPGQFNEKLFF
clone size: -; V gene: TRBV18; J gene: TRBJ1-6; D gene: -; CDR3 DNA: TGTGCCAGCTCACCACCGGGTGGCGGGGCCAATTCACCCCTCCACTTT; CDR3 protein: CASSPPGGGANSPLHF
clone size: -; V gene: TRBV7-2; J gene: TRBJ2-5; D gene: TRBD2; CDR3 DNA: TGTGCCAGCAGCTCCCCCGGGCTAGCGGGGGGGGCCCAGTACTTC; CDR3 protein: CASSSPGLAGGAQYF
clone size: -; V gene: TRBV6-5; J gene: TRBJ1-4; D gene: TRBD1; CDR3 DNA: TGTGCCAGCAGTCCTCCGGGACAGGGTCGAAAACTGTTTTTT; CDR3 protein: CASSPPGQGRKLFF
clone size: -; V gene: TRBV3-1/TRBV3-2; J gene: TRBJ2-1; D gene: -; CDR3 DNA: TGTGCCAGCAGAGCCGCTAGCACCCAGGAGCAGTTCTTC; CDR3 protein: CASRAASTQEQFF
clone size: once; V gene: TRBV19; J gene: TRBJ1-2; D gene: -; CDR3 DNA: TGTGCCAGTAATCAAGGGGGACGGGGCTACACCTTC; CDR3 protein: CASNQGGRGYTF
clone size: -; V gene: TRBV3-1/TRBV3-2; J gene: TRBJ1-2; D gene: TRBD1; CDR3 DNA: TGTGCCAGCAGACAGGGGGCGCTTGGCTACACCTTC; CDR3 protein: CASRQGALGYTF
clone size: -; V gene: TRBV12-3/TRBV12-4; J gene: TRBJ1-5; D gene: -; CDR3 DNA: TGTGCCAGCTCTGGGGGGGAACAGCCCCAGCATTTT; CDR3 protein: CASSGGEQPQHF
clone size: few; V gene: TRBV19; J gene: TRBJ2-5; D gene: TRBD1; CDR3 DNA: TGTGCCAGTAGTATAGCCGGGACAGGGCAAGAGACCCAGTACTTC; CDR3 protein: CASSIAGTGQETQYF
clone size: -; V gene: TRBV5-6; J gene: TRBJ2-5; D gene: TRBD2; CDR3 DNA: TGTGCCAGCAGCCGGCGGATAGCGGGGAGCCAAGAGACCCAGTACTTC; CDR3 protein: CASSRRIAGSQETQYF
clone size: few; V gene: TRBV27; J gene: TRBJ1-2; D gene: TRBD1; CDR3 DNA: TGTGCCAGCAGTTTTGGGGGACAGCACTATGGCTACACCTTC; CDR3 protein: CASSFGGQHYGYTF
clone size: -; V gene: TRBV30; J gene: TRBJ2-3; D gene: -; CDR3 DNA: TGTGCCTGGAGTGAGGGGGTTGACACCACAGATACGCAGTATTTT; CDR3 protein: CAWSEGVDTTDTQYF
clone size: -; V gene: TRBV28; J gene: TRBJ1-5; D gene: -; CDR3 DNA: TGTGCCAGCGGGGAAACGGGACAACATAGCAATCAGCCCCAGCATTTT; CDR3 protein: CASGETGQHSNQPQHF
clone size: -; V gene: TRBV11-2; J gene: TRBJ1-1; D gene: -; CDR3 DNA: TGTGCCAGCAGCCCCTTACAGGGAAGGAACACTGAAGCTTTCTTT; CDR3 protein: CASSPLQGRNTEAFF
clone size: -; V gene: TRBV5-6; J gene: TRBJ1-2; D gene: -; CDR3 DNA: TGTGCCAGCACCCTGGGGGGTTCCAATGGCTACACCTTC; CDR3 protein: CASTLGGSNGYTF
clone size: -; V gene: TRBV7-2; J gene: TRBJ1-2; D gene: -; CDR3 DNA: TGTGCCAGCAGTGAAGACAGAGCTAACTATGGCTACACCTTC; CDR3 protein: CASSEDRANYGYTF
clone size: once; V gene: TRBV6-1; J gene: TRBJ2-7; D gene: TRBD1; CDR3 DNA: TGTGCCAGCAGTGCTGGGACAGTGAACAACGAGCAGTACTTC; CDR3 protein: CASSAGTVNNEQYF
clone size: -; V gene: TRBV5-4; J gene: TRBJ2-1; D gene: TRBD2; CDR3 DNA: TGTGCCAGCAGTCCCGGGACTAGCGGGGGGCCCCGATCCTACAATGAGCAGTTCTTC; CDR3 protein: CASSPGTSGGPRSYNEQFF
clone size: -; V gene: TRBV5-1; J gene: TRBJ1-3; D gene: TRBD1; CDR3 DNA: TGCGCCAGCAGCTTAGGGGGCCCCTCTGGAAACACCATATATTTT; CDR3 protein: CASSLGGPSGNTIYF
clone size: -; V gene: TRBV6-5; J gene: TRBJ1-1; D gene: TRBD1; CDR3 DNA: TGTGCCAGCAAGGAGGGACAGCTCCGCACTGAAGCTTTCTTT; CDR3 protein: CASKEGQLRTEAFF
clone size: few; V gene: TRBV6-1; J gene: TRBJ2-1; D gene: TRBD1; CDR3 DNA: TGTGCCAGCAGTGGACTGGACAGGGGCGCCTACAATGAGCAGTTCTTC; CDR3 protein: CASSGLDRGAYNEQFF
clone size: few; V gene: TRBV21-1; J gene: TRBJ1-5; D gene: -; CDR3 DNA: TGTGCCAGCACCCCGGGACAGGCAAATAGATTGGGTCATCAGCCCCAGCATTTT; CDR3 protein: CASTPGQANRLGHQPQHF
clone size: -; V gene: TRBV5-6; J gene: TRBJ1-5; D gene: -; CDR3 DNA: TGTGCCAGCAGCTTGAGGACAAACAATCAGCCCCAGCATTTT; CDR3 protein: CASSLRTNNQPQHF
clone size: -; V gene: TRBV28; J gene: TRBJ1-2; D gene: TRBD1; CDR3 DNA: TGTGCCAGCAGCCATTCAGAGGACAGGGGTCAAGGCTACACCTTC; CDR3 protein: CASSHSEDRGQGYTF
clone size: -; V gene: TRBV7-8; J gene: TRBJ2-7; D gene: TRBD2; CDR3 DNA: TGTGCCAGCAGCGCGGGACTAGCAAGATACGAGCAGTACTTC; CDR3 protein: CASSAGLARYEQYF
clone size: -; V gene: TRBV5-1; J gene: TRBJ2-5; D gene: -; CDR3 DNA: TGCGCCAGCAGCCTGTACCAAGAGACCCAGTACTTC; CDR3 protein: CASSLYQETQYF
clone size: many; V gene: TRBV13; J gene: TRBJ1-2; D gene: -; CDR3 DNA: TGTGCCAGCAGCTTAGAGGGGATTAACTATGGCTACACCTTC; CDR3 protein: CASSLEGINYGYTF
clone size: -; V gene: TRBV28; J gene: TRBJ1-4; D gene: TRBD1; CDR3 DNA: TGTGCCAGCAGTACGACGACAGGGAATATAGGAAAACTGTTTTTT; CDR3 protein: CASSTTTGNIGKLFF